The T cell receptor beta chain described here comes from a study of blood T cell repertoires in COVID-19. Trimming at V came to 2 bases and at J to 6 bases, leaving 2 bases not matched to a gene. Germline CDR1 is MNHEY and CDR2 is SMNVEV (reference sequence). The CDR3 has 15 residues. In the study's own analysis: From reference gene primer amplification, estimates of nucleated cell counts were derived. Data came from immunoSEQ multiplex PCR; TCRdb stores just in-frame clones and leaves some out. V and J calls and clone size are as listed in that table; D and trimming were resolved from the DNA. The sample has 250,000 to 350,000 clones; roughly nine tenths are singletons.

The source of this sequence is a woman aged 50 to 65 who had recovered from COVID-19. The chain combines TRBV27 with TRBJ1-5; 12 bases are shared with TRBD1. The source material was peripheral blood. DNA of the CDR3: TGTGCCAGCAGTTTAGGGACAGGGGGCCGTCAGCCCCAGCATTTT. It is translated as CASSLGTGGRQPQHF.